The text below deals with one T cell receptor beta chain. In this sample, this clonotype turned up a few times. What this receptor recognizes is not known. There are no base qualities to consult, and no much larger clone falls within one base. These data originate in a study of regulatory T cells in long-lasting Graves disease (dated by TCRdb to about 2021). Regarding the study in general: Antithyroid drugs had been taken for less than 3 months by newly diagnosed Graves' disease patients. The study took place in China and was registered as a clinical trial. Persistent Graves' disease patients were compared with newly diagnosed Graves' disease patients by peripheral blood TCR sequencing and RNA sequencing. TCR sequencing covered some 13 persistent and some 20 newly diagnosed Graves' disease patients, about 35 samples in total.

The research as a whole found: Persistent Graves' disease patients showed lower TCR Shannon entropy and fewer highly expanded clones than newly diagnosed patients, suggesting clonal expansion. Persistent disease showed preferential use of TRBV28, TRBJ1-2 and TRBJ2-5, whereas newly diagnosed disease favored TRBV20-1 and TRBJ2-1. Peripheral blood alone was examined, since thyroid tissue, which constituted the primary lesion, could not be accessed. The authors noted that the small sample size was a limitation that may lower accuracy. Sequencing and analysis were restricted to the TCR beta chain. Patients with persistent disease shared more public clonotypes (approximately 2,500) than newly diagnosed patients did (around 980).

V loses 4 bases, J loses 14 bases, and the germline ends lie 12 bases apart. The CDR3, from cysteine to phenylalanine, totals 12 residues. Only the CDR3 region is kept as DNA, spanning 36 bases read in frame from base 1. For CDR1 and CDR2, the germline V gene lists MNHEY and SVGAGI. The library relied on multiplex PCR. The instrument was an Illumina HiSeq 4000. CDR3 regions were amplified by Arm-PCR with iRepertoire HTBI primers to construct TCR beta libraries. Before sequencing, the PCR products went through gel purification. For the original study's pipeline: Gene usage analysis of CDR3 amino acid clonotypes used the 55 to 65 TRBV and 11 to 15 TRBJ segments found across samples. Filtered high-quality paired reads were merged into contigs using COPE and FqMerger. BLAST was used to align contigs to IMGT TRBV, TRBD and TRBJ reference genes, and CDR3 was defined according to IMGT. Highly expanded clones were defined as clonotypes with a frequency above 0.1%. Repertoire diversity was measured by Shannon entropy, and V-J evenness by the Gini coefficient. Public clonotypes were defined as clonotypes shared by more than one individual. TCRdb reran the public reads through fastp at Q25 and MiXCR, keeping productive beta chains. Merged by CDR3 protein, the rows form single entries marked with the most common genes and DNA. The V and J calls were determined by TCRdb, not by the authors. This sample gives just over 600,000 distinct CDR3 sequences in total; roughly 16% of them show up just once. The ten largest clonotypes hold roughly 18% of the sample.

In the paper's terms, the time point label means: newly diagnosed GD, antithyroid drugs for less than 3 months. For both TCR sequencing and RNA sequencing, RNA was extracted from PBMCs using TRIzol. Graves' disease was diagnosed according to American Thyroid Association guidelines. Patients for the study were recruited at an endocrinology department in Xi'an, China. Each patient gave roughly 10 milliliters of peripheral blood, collected in an EDTA anticoagulant tube. Ficoll Paque Plus density gradient separation was used to isolate PBMCs, and no further T cell sorting was done. RNA quality was checked with an Agilent 2100 Bioanalyzer and agarose gel, and concentration with a NanoDrop 2000. These records were also assigned to another study, of T cells in Graves' hyperthyroidism and ophthalmopathy. That second publication adds: A patient counted as having stable Graves' hyperthyroidism if no progression to ophthalmopathy occurred over 18 months of follow-up. The hyperthyroidism patients were between 18 and 65 years old and newly diagnosed, with a disease duration of less than 2 months. Exclusion was applied to patients with uncontrolled infections, other autoimmune diseases, pregnancy or lactation. Diagnoses were based on clinical symptoms, serum thyroxine and TRAb, thyroid ultrasound and orbital computed tomography. A first-round RT-PCR of the TCR CDR3 used the HTBI primer set with the Qiagen OneStep RT-PCR kit. Blood samples also contained most of the expanded thyroid clonotypes (frequency above 0.001), which suggests that blood repertoires may reflect thyroid immune responses. A 13 V-J signature model separated ophthalmopathy from stable hyperthyroidism, with roughly 88% sensitivity and about 81% specificity in cross-validation and 80%/75% in testing. During validation, the model predicted progression to ophthalmopathy a median of around 7 months ahead of onset, with just under 71% sensitivity and under 85% specificity. A discovery cohort of about a hundred patients, approximately 45 with Graves' ophthalmopathy and about 58 with stable Graves' hyperthyroidism, was used to find distinguishing TCR V-J signatures. Prospective prediction of ophthalmopathy was tested in an independent validation cohort of fewer than 20 hyperthyroidism patients and approximately 17 patients who later progressed to ophthalmopathy. For training and testing, the 95 to 100 patients in the discovery cohort were randomly divided in a 7:3 ratio. In addition, the study compared T-cell repertoires in thyroid tissue and in blood from over 5 Graves' hyperthyroidism patients. After blood sampling, hyperthyroidism patients were treated with methimazole at a starting dose of 30 mg daily, and ophthalmopathy patients were treated with high-dose intravenous methylprednisolone. A second multiplex PCR round built the libraries, followed by size selection and purification. The libraries were sequenced on an Illumina HiSeq2000 using paired-end 100 bp reads. SOAPnuke was used to process the raw data, throwing out any read that contained adapters or uncalled bases, had a mean Phred below 15, or lacked an exact constant-primer or identifier match. High-quality paired reads were merged with COPE v1.2.5, and unique nucleotide sequences were defined as clonotypes. Clonotypes were aligned to IMGT TRBV, TRBD and TRBJ reference segments using MiTCR v1.1. Analysis was restricted to V-J combinations with a frequency above 0.0001, which covered just over 98% of repertoires. The TCS score was defined as the ratio of F50 (clonal expansion) to E x V (chaos), calculated using BLOSUM62-based TCRdist between CDR3 peptides within each V-J. Welch's t-statistics and random forest reduced approximately 520 V-J features to roughly 13, which were used in a naive Bayes classifier (R e1071). Sample size was not statistically predetermined, and investigators were not blinded to group allocation. TCR Vbeta CDR3 sequencing of 130 to 150 peripheral blood samples (around 45 ophthalmopathy, approximately 80 hyperthyroidism and some 17 progressor patients) is reported in the paper.

This TCR was sampled from a woman in her thirties with Graves disease. Donor details come from another sample of the same person, matched by shared clones. Source: peripheral blood mononuclear cells (PBMCs), taken at new diagnosis, from a patient treated with antithyroid drugs. The chain uses TRBV6-5 and TRBJ1-6; the D segment cannot be called with confidence. CDR3 sequence: CASSSPAGALHF. DNA sequence: TGTGCCAGCAGTTCCCCGGCCGGGGCCCTCCACTTT.